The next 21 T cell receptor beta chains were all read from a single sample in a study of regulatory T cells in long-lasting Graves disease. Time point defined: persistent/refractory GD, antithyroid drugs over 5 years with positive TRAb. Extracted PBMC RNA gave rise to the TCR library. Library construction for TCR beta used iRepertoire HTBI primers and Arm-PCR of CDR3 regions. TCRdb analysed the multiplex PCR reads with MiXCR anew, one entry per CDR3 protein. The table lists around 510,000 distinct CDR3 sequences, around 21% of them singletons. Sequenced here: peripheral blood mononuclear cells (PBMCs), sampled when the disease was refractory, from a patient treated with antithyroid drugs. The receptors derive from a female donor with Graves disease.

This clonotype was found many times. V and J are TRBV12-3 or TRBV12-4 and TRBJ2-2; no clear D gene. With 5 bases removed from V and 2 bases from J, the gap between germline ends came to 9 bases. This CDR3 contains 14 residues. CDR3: CASSGYQNTGELFF. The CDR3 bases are TGTGCCAGCAGTGGGTATCAAAACACCGGGGAGCTGTTTTTT.

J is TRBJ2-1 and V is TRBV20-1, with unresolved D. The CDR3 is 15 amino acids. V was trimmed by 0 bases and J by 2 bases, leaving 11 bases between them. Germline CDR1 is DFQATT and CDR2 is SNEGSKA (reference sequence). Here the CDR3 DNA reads TGCAGTGCTAGAGATCGTTTGCGGACCTACAATGAGCAGTTCTTC. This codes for CSARDRLRTYNEQFF.

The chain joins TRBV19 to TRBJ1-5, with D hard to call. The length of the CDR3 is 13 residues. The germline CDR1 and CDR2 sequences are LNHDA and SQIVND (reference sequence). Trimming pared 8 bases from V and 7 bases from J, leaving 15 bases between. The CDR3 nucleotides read TGTGCCAGTGGTTTTACATTCAGGCAGCCCCAGCATTTT. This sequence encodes CASGFTFRQPQHF.

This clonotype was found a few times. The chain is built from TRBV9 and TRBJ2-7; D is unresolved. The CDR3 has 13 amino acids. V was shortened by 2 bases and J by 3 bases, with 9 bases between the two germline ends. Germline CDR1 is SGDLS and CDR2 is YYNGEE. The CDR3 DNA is TGTGCCAGCAGCGTGGATTCGGACTACGAGCAGTACTTC. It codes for CASSVDSDYEQYF.

CDR3 protein: CASSSTTGVRGKLFF. The DNA of the CDR3 is TGTGCCAGCAGTTCGACGACAGGGGTGCGTGGAAAACTGTTTTTT. This rearrangement joins TRBV28 to TRBJ1-4; 8 bases map to TRBD1. J lost 10 bases, V lost 4 bases, and 11 bases had no gene match. This CDR3 spans 15 amino acids. The germline V gene encodes CDR1 MDHEN and CDR2 SYDVKM. The full variable domain, completed using reference TRBV28 and TRBJ1-4, is DVKVTQSSRYLVKRTGEKVFLECVQDMDHENMFWYRQDPGLGLRLIYFSYDVKMKEKGDIPEGYSVSREKKERFSLILESASTNQTSMYLCASSSTTGVRGKLFFGSGTQLSVL.

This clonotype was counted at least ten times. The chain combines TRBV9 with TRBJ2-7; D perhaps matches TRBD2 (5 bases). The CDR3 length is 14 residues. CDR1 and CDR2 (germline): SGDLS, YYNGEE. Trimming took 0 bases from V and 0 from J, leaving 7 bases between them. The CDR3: CASSVEAGSYEQYF. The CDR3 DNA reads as TGTGCCAGCAGCGTAGAGGCGGGCTCCTACGAGCAGTACTTC. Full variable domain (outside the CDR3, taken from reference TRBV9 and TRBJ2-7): DSGVTQTPKHLITATGQRVTLRCSPRSGDLSVYWYQQSLDQGLQFLIQYYNGEERAKGNILERFSAQQFPDLHSELNLSSLELGDSALYFCASSVEAGSYEQYFGPGTRLTVT.

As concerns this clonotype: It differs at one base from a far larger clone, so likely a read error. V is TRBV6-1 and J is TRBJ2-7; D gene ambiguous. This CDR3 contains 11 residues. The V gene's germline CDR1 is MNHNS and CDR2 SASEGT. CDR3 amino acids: CASRRSYEQHF. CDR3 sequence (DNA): TGTGCCAGCAGAAGGTCCTACGAGCAGCACTTC.

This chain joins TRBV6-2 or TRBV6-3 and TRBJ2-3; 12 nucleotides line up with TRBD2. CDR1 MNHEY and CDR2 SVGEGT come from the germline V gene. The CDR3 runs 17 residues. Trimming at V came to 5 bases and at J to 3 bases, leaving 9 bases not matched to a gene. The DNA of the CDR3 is TGTGCCAGCAGTGAACGGGAGCTAGCGGGAGGGACAGATACGCAGTATTTT. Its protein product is CASSERELAGGTDTQYF.

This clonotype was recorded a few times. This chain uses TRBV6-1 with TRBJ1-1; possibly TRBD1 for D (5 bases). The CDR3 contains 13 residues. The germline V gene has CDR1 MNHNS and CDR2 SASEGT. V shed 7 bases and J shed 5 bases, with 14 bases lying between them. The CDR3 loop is CASIKDSRTEAFF. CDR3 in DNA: TGTGCCAGCATTAAAGACAGCCGAACTGAAGCTTTCTTT.

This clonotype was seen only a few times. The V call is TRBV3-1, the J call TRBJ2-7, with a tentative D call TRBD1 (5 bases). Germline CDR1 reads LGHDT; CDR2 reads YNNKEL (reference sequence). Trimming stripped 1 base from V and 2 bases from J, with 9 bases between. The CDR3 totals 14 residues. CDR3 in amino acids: CASSQGGGTYEQYF. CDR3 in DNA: TGTGCCAGCAGCCAAGGGGGCGGCACCTACGAGCAGTACTTC.

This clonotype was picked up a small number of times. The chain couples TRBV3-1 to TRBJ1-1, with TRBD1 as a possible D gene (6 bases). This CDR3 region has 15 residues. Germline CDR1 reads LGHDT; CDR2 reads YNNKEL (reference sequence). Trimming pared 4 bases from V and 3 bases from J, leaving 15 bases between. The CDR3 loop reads CASSPGQQRYTEAFF. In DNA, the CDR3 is TGTGCCAGCAGCCCCGGACAGCAACGATACACTGAAGCTTTCTTT.

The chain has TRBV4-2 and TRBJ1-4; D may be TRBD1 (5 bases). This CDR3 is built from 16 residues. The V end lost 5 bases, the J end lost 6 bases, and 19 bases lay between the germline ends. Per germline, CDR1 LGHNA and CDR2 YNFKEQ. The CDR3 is CASSARARARDEKLFF. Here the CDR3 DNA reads TGTGCCAGCAGCGCAAGGGCGCGGGCCAGGGATGAAAAACTGTTTTTT.

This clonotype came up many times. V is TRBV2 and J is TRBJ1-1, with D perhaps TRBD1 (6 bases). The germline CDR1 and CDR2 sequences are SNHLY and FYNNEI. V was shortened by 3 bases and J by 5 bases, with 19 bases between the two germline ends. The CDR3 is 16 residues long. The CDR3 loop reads CASSEGPPDSRTEAFF. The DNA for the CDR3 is TGTGCCAGCAGTGAGGGCCCCCCGGACAGTAGAACTGAAGCTTTCTTT.

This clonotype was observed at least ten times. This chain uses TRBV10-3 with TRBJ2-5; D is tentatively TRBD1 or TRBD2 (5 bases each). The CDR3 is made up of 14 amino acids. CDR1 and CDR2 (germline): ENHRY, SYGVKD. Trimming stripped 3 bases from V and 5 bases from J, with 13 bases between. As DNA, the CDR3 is TGTGCCATCAGTGATAGGGGACCGTCGGAGACCCAGTACTTC. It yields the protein CAISDRGPSETQYF.

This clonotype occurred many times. The CDR3 DNA reads TGTGCCAGCAGCTTAGCATCGAGGAACTACGAGCAGTACTTC. Amino acid sequence: CASSLASRNYEQYF. The gene calls are TRBV11-2 and TRBJ2-7; no definite D call. Trimming shortened V by 1 base and J by 3 bases, and 10 bases separated the two germline ends. Germline lookup yields CDR1 SGHAT and CDR2 FQNNGV. The CDR3 covers 14 residues.

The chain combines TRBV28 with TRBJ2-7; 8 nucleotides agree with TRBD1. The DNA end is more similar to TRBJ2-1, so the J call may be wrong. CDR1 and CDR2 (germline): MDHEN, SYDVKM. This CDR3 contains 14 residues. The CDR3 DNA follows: TGTGCCAGCAGACTGACAGGGGCGTACAATGAGCAGTTCTTC. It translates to CASRLTGAYNEQFF.

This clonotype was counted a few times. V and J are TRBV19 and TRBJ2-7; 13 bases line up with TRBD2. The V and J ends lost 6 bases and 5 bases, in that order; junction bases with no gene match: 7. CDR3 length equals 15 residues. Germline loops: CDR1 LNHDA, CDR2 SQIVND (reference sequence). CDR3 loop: CASRNGLAGADEQYF. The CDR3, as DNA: TGTGCCAGTAGAAATGGACTAGCGGGAGCCGACGAGCAGTACTTC.

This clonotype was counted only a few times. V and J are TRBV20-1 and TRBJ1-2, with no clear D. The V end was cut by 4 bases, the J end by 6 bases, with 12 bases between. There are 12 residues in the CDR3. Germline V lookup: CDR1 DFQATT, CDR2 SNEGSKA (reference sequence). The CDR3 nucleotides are TGCAGTGCTATTCGGGATGCGCATGGCTACACCTTC. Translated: CSAIRDAHGYTF.

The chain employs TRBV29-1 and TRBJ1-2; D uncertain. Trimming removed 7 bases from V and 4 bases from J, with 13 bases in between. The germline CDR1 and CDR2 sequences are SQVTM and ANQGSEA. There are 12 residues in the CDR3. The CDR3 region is CSAPQDFYGYTF. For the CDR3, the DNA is TGCAGCGCCCCCCAAGATTTCTATGGCTACACCTTC.

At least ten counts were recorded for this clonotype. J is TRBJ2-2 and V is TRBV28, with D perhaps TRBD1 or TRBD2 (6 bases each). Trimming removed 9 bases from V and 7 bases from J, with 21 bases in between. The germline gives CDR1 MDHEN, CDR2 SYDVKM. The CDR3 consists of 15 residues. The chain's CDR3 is CASRTHRGGIGELFF. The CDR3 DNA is TGTGCCAGTCGAACCCACCGAGGGGGGATCGGGGAGCTGTTTTTT. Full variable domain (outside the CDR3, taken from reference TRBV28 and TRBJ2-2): DVKVTQSSRYLVKRTGEKVFLECVQDMDHENMFWYRQDPGLGLRLIYFSYDVKMKEKGDIPEGYSVSREKKERFSLILESASTNQTSMYLCASRTHRGGIGELFFGEGSRLTVL.

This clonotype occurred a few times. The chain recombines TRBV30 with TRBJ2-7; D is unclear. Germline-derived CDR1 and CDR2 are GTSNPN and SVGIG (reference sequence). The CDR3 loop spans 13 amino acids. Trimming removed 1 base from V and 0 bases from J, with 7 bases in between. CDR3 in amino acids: CAWSAQSSYEQYF. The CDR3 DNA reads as TGTGCCTGGAGTGCCCAGAGCTCCTACGAGCAGTACTTC.